Listed here is a single TCR beta chain. This entry comes from a study of blood T cell repertoires in COVID-19. Trimming pared 3 bases from V and 11 bases from J, leaving 14 bases between. The V gene's germline CDR1 is MDHEN and CDR2 SYDVKM. CDR3 length: 14 residues. Original handling: Reference gene primer amplification in the assay estimated nucleated cell counts. Assay: immunoSEQ multiplex PCR; the TCRdb copy retains only in-frame clones and omits some. V, J and clone size are those of that table, while D and trimming were read from the DNA. The data show around 250,000 clones, about 86% seen once. Sequencing was performed on peripheral blood. The clonotype was recovered from a man aged 45 to 65 with active or convalescent COVID-19. V gene TRBV28 combines with J gene TRBJ1-6, with D possibly being TRBD1 (5 bases). Written as DNA, the CDR3 is TGTGCCAGCAGTTTTCCAGGATTGGGGCCACCCCTCCACTTT. Residues: CASSFPGLGPPLHF.